Following are 9 T cell receptor beta chains from one sample sequenced in a study of early T cells in non-severe SARS-CoV-2 infection. One entry per CDR3 protein results from TCRdb running MiXCR on the 5' RACE reads. Here the sample spans more than 15,000 distinct CDR3 sequences, approximately 5.4% being singletons. Sequenced input: whole blood. The receptors were sampled from an adult who was a healthcare worker with PCR-confirmed SARS-CoV-2 infection or an uninfected control (not recorded which).

This clonotype showed up many times. The chain has TRBV9 and TRBJ2-3; a possible D gene is TRBD2 (5 bases). The length of the CDR3 is 16 residues. Germline V gene lookup returns CDR1 SGDLS and CDR2 YYNGEE. V was clipped by 7 bases and J by 2 bases, with 20 bases between them. CDR3 loop: CASARGYNQFTDTQYF. The CDR3 bases are TGTGCCAGCGCGAGAGGGTATAATCAGTTCACAGATACGCAGTATTTT.

In its sample, this clonotype ranks as medium-sized. V is TRBV6-2 or TRBV6-3 and J is TRBJ2-1; 11 bases align to TRBD2. The CDR3 runs to 19 residues. In germline, CDR1 is MNHEY, CDR2 SVGEGT. V was clipped by 5 bases and J by 0 bases; unmatched bases: 12. This CDR3 reads CASSTRLAGGRFSYNEQFF. The CDR3 bases are TGTGCCAGCAGTACCCGGCTAGCGGGAGGCCGATTCTCCTACAATGAGCAGTTCTTC.

The sample holds many counts of this clonotype. CDR3 sequence: CSAYRRLAKNIQYF. In nucleotides, the CDR3 is TGCAGTGCCTATAGACGGTTAGCCAAAAACATTCAGTACTTC. This chain connects TRBV20-1 to TRBJ2-4; D is unresolved. V was trimmed by 6 bases and J by 0 bases, leaving 12 bases between them. This CDR3 contains 14 residues. Germline values: CDR1 DFQATT, CDR2 SNEGSKA (reference sequence).

Ten or more counts support this clonotype. The chain carries TRBV6-5 and TRBJ1-1, with D uncertain. The CDR3 is 13 residues long. The germline V and J ends were trimmed by 5 bases and 1 base, with 8 bases remaining between them. The germline gives CDR1 MNHEY, CDR2 SVGAGI. The CDR3: CASSKGPNTEAFF. The CDR3 nucleotides read TGTGCCAGCAGTAAGGGTCCGAACACTGAAGCTTTCTTT.

This clonotype showed up just a few times. The chain has TRBV20-1 and TRBJ2-2, with 13 positions matching TRBD2. V was clipped by 5 bases and J by 1 base; unmatched bases: 7. This CDR3 has 17 residues. In germline, CDR1 is DFQATT, CDR2 SNEGSKA (reference sequence). The CDR3 region is CSASPGLAGLNTGELFF. The CDR3 DNA is TGCAGTGCTTCCCCGGGACTAGCGGGACTGAACACCGGGGAGCTGTTTTTT.

This clonotype was observed many times. The chain couples TRBV4-3 to TRBJ2-2; TRBD2 aligns across 9 bases. V lost 4 bases and J lost 6; bases outside the gene matches: 12. This CDR3 is built from 17 residues. CDR1 and CDR2 from the germline V gene are LGHNA and YSLEER. CDR3 loop: CASSPFLAGGPSGELFF. The CDR3 nucleotides read TGCGCCAGCAGCCCCTTCCTTGCGGGAGGGCCTTCCGGGGAGCTGTTTTTT.

In this sample, this clonotype turned up a few times. This sequence joins TRBV11-2 and TRBJ2-5; weak D call: TRBD1 (5 bases). This CDR3 region has 12 residues. The V and J ends lost 8 bases and 3 bases respectively, with 10 bases between them. CDR1 and CDR2 (germline): SGHAT, FQNNGV. The CDR3 DNA sequence: TGTGCCAGCTCAGGGCGAGAAGAGACCCAGTACTTC. Its translation: CASSGREETQYF.

This clonotype is medium-sized (0.01 to 0.1%) within its sample. The V call is TRBV7-9, the J call TRBJ2-2; D is unclear. Germline assignment: CDR1 SEHNR and CDR2 FQNEAQ (reference sequence). Trimming took 5 bases from V and 8 from J, leaving 9 bases between them. The CDR3 length is 12 residues. CDR3 loop: CASSNVPGELFF. The CDR3 DNA follows: TGTGCCAGCAGCAACGTCCCGGGGGAGCTGTTTTTT.

The chain couples TRBV10-2 to TRBJ2-1; tentatively, D is TRBD2 (5 bases). CDR1 WSHSY and CDR2 SAAADI come from the germline V gene. CDR3 size: 16 residues. With 3 bases removed from V and 3 bases from J, the gap between germline ends came to 15 bases. The CDR3 here is CASSDKFGGRYNEQFF. The CDR3 DNA sequence: TGCGCCAGCAGTGATAAATTCGGAGGACGCTACAATGAGCAGTTCTTC.